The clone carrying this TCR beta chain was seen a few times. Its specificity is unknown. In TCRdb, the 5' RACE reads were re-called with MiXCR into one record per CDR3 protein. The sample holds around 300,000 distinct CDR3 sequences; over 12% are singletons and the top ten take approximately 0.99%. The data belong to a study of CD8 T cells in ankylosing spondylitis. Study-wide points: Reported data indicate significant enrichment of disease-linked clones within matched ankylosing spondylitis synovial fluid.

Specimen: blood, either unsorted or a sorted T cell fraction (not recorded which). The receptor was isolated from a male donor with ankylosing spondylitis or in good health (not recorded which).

The CDR3 DNA reads TGTGCCAGCAGTGGGACAGGGAGAGATACGCAGTATTTT. Protein sequence: CASSGTGRDTQYF. The V and J genes are TRBV6-1 and TRBJ2-3, with 8 bases that match TRBD1. V shed 4 bases and J 5 bases; nucleotides not matched to a gene: 2. CDR3 length equals 13 residues. Germline V lookup: CDR1 MNHNS, CDR2 SASEGT.